This note documents a single TCR beta chain sequence. Antigen specificity is unknown. The data originate from a study of chemoradiotherapy in HPV16-positive cancers. For the study at large: Candidate HPV-specific clones and shared TCR motifs came from two HPV16-positive patients.

Whole-study results and caveats: HPV-responsive T-cell expansion during chemoradiotherapy was linked to improved recurrence-free survival in HPV16-positive patients. During treatment, candidate HPV-specific clones and E7-related motifs expanded in tumor.

Over chemoradiotherapy, repertoires were sampled more than once. Profiling relied on immunoSEQ multiplex PCR, and the TCRdb table lists in-frame clones only, not all of them. The sample has 9,000 to 15,000 clones; around 80% are singletons. Germline loops: CDR1 LNHDA, CDR2 SQIVND (reference sequence). V was cut by 3 bases and J by 1 base, with 6 bases left in between. CDR3 size: 13 residues. The rearrangement links TRBV19 to TRBJ1-1, with D uncertain. The TCR sequence derives from a human donor with HPV-associated anogenital cancer. The sample was gathered from a patient who underwent chemoradiotherapy. CDR3 in amino acids: CASSIRGNTEAFF. The CDR3 nucleotides are TGTGCCAGTAGTATTCGAGGGAACACTGAAGCTTTCTTT.